This T cell receptor beta chain was captured by sequencing in a study of early T cells in non-severe SARS-CoV-2 infection. Study overall: Bulk RNA isolated from unsorted whole blood underwent sequencing; chains were not paired.

This clonotype was observed at least ten times. Antigen specificity is unknown. The CDR3 is 16 residues long. With V trimmed by 6 bases and J by 5 bases, 12 bases remained unmatched. Study-wide results and limits: Using VDJdb, the matching emphasized anti-spike CD8 responses while missing private and CD4 specificities.

Unique molecular identifiers were affixed to single, distinct cDNA molecules. One entry per CDR3 protein, called by TCRdb with MiXCR from the 5' RACE reads. The table lists about 98,000 distinct CDR3 sequences, about 12% of them singletons. The clonotype comes from an adult who was a healthcare worker with PCR-confirmed SARS-CoV-2 infection or an uninfected control (not recorded which). The chain carries TRBV12-3 or TRBV12-4 and TRBJ2-7; 11 nucleotides match TRBD2. Material for sequencing was whole blood. The CDR3 loop is CASSPDLAGGGHEQYF. The CDR3 region has the DNA TGTGCCAGCAGCCCCGACCTAGCGGGAGGTGGACACGAGCAGTACTTC.